The clone carrying this T cell receptor beta chain was counted a single time. Its antigen is unknown. This sample stems from a study of OX40 agonist ivuxolimab in advanced cancers. Study-wide results and limits: Which antigen the expanded peripheral T cells recognized is unknown. At 0.1-3.0 mg/kg, partial responders had clonal expansion among the lowest observed. Fewer expanded clones were found on average in CD4+ than in CD8+ T cells. Clonal expansion was seen in CD4+ and CD8+ blood T cells by week 6 at 0.1 to 3.0 mg/kg.

The CDR3 spans 16 residues. The V end lost 1 base, the J end lost 8 bases, and 17 bases lay between the germline ends. The germline CDR1 and CDR2 sequences are SGHTA and FQGTGA. Here immunoSEQ multiplex PCR was the method, and the copy in TCRdb shows in-frame clones only, minus some. Of some 60,000 clones listed, 85% to 90% are singletons. Sample: CD4+ or CD8+ T cells sorted from blood, taken in a trial of the OX40 agonist ivuxolimab. The V gene is TRBV7-3, the J gene TRBJ2-2; D is perhaps TRBD1 (7 bases). The sequence was collected from an adult with an advanced solid tumor such as melanoma, head and neck, liver or kidney cancer. CDR3: CASSLNSGGGGGELFF. The CDR3 region has the DNA TGTGCCAGCAGCTTAAACTCAGGAGGGGGCGGTGGGGAGCTGTTTTTT.